These 30 T cell receptor beta chains were all obtained from the same sample, sequenced in a study of blood T cell repertoires in COVID-19. Generated by immunoSEQ multiplex PCR, the TCRdb table keeps only in-frame clones and is missing some. The data show roughly 180,000 clones, 70% to 80% seen once. Input material: peripheral blood. These receptors were collected from a woman between 50 and 59 years old with active or convalescent COVID-19.

The chain has TRBV5-1 and TRBJ1-6; 8 bases align to TRBD1. The CDR3 is 18 residues long. With 2 bases clipped from V and 4 bases from J, the junction kept 11 bases outside the gene matches. In germline, CDR1 is SGHRS, CDR2 YFSETQ. CDR3 coding DNA: TGCGCCAGCAGCTTTGGACAGGGAATGGGGACTTATAATTCACCCCTCCACTTT. Protein product: CASSFGQGMGTYNSPLHF.

This clone was recorded once. The chain is built from TRBV19 and TRBJ1-4, with 7 bases identical to TRBD1. V was clipped by 6 bases and J by 4 bases; unmatched bases: 14. The CDR3 length is 17 residues. CDR1 is LNHDA, CDR2 SQIVND, per germline (reference sequence). Here the CDR3 DNA reads TGTGCCAGTAGGAAAATTCTTTACGGGGACAGTAATGAAAAACTGTTTTTT. Residues: CASRKILYGDSNEKLFF.

For the CDR3, the DNA is TGTGCCAGCAGCAAAGTGGGGACTAGCGGGCGTTGTACGCAGTATTTT. It specifies CASSKVGTSGRCTQYF. The chain couples TRBV21-1 to TRBJ2-3; TRBD2 is the table's D call and was not checked against the DNA. TRBV21-1 is a pseudogene locus. CDR3 length: 16 amino acids.

To note about this clone: The sample contains more than one DNA sequence encoding this CDR3. The V gene is TRBV29-1, the J gene TRBJ1-1, with 10 nucleotides matching TRBD1. The V gene end was trimmed by 4 bases and the J gene end by 2 bases; junction bases not matched to a gene: 1. This CDR3 spans 13 amino acids. Germline CDR1 is SQVTM and CDR2 is ANQGSEA. The CDR3 protein is CSVGTGGNTEAFF. The CDR3 DNA follows: TGCAGCGTTGGGACAGGGGGAAACACTGAAGCTTTCTTT.

The rearrangement joins TRBV24-1 to TRBJ1-1; a possible D gene is TRBD1 (5 bases). Per the germline V gene, CDR1 is KGHDR and CDR2 is SFDVKD. There are 14 residues in the CDR3. V was cut by 9 bases and J by 1 base, with 14 bases left in between. The CDR3 DNA is TGTGCCACCTACTCACCGACAGAGAACACTGAAGCTTTCTTT. The encoded protein is CATYSPTENTEAFF.

The rearrangement joins TRBV5-1 to TRBJ1-4, with 8 positions matching TRBD1. J was trimmed by 7 bases and V by 4 bases; bases with no gene match: 12. The CDR3 runs to 16 residues. Germline CDR1 reads SGHRS; CDR2 reads YFSETQ. The chain's CDR3 is CASSHATGGGPEKLFF. CDR3 nucleotides: TGCGCCAGCAGCCACGCAACAGGGGGAGGTCCTGAAAAACTGTTTTTT.

This clone was picked up a small number of times. The chain is built from TRBV3-1 (or the pseudogene TRBV3-2) and TRBJ2-3, with 7 bases that match TRBD2. Per germline, CDR1 LGHDT and CDR2 YNNKEL (reference sequence). V was clipped by 4 bases and J by 5 bases; unmatched bases: 0. CDR3 length: 12 residues. Here the CDR3 DNA reads TGTGCCAGCAGCCGGGGGGGAGATACGCAGTATTTT. Translating it yields CASSRGGDTQYF.

The chain couples TRBV7-2 to TRBJ2-3; TRBD2 agrees at 11 bases. Looked up from germline, CDR1 is SGHTA and CDR2 is FQGNSA. J was trimmed by 14 bases and V by 5 bases; bases with no gene match: 6. The CDR3 sequence is 12 residues long. The chain's CDR3 is CASSLSGGAPYF. The CDR3 DNA follows: TGTGCCAGCAGCCTTAGCGGGGGGGCCCCGTATTTT.

V and J are TRBV11-2 and TRBJ2-1; D remains ambiguous. Germline assignment: CDR1 SGHAT and CDR2 FQNNGV. CDR3 size: 11 residues. V dropped 5 bases and J dropped 8 bases, with 7 bases sitting between them. The DNA for the CDR3 is TGTGCCAGCAGCCCCGTGTATGAGCAGTTCTTC. Amino acid sequence: CASSPVYEQFF.

The chain is built from TRBV7-3 and TRBJ2-1, with D possibly being TRBD1 (6 bases). This CDR3 spans 15 amino acids. Germline V lookup: CDR1 SGHTA, CDR2 FQGTGA. The V end was cut by 4 bases, the J end by 7 bases, with 17 bases between. CDR3 loop: CASSSGLGAMNEQFF. Written as DNA, the CDR3 is TGTGCCAGCAGCTCAGGGCTGGGGGCGATGAATGAGCAGTTCTTC.

The genes are TRBV19 and TRBJ1-1, with D perhaps TRBD1 (5 bases). V shed 3 bases and J shed 0 bases, with 11 bases lying between them. The CDR3 is 15 amino acids. Germline CDR1 and CDR2: LNHDA and SQIVND (reference sequence). The chain's CDR3 is CASSMGRSMNTEAFF. The CDR3 region has the DNA TGTGCCAGTAGTATGGGGCGGAGTATGAACACTGAAGCTTTCTTT.

V is TRBV9 and J is TRBJ2-1; 9 nucleotides line up with TRBD1. The CDR3 runs to 15 residues. V shed 0 bases, J shed 4 bases, and the junction held 2 bases outside the gene matches. From germline, CDR1 is SGDLS and CDR2 YYNGEE. Here the CDR3 reads CASSVDRGLYNEQFF. The DNA of the CDR3 is TGTGCCAGCAGCGTAGACAGGGGGCTGTACAATGAGCAGTTCTTC.

The chain recombines TRBV2 with TRBJ2-1, with TRBD2 identical over 7 bases. Germline CDR1 SNHLY, CDR2 FYNNEI. Germline trimming cut 7 bases from V and 6 bases from J; bases unmatched to any gene: 6. CDR3 length: 13 amino acids. The CDR3 is CASTRLALNEQFF. In nucleotides, the CDR3 is TGTGCCAGCACTAGACTAGCACTCAATGAGCAGTTCTTC.

The chain joins TRBV5-4 to TRBJ1-2; 9 bases line up with TRBD1. This CDR3 comprises 16 residues. Germline CDR1 SGHNT, CDR2 YYREEE (reference sequence). Germline trimming cut 3 bases from V and 4 bases from J; bases unmatched to any gene: 10. CDR3 sequence: CASSSSRDRVSYGYTF. CDR3 DNA: TGTGCCAGCAGCTCGTCCCGGGACAGGGTCAGCTATGGCTACACCTTC.

This clone was observed once. The chain uses TRBV30 and TRBJ1-3, with no clear D. From germline, CDR1 is GTSNPN and CDR2 SVGIG (reference sequence). Trimming took 4 bases from V and 8 from J, leaving 9 bases between them. The CDR3 is made up of 11 amino acids. The CDR3 reads CAWILGDTIYF. The CDR3 DNA reads TGTGCCTGGATCCTCGGGGACACCATATATTTT. The full variable domain, in which reference TRBV30 and TRBJ1-3 provide the parts outside the CDR3, is SQTIHQWPATLVQPVGSPLSLECTVEGTSNPNLYWYRQAAGRGLQLLFYSVGIGQISSEVPQNLSASRPQDRQFILSSKKLLLSDSGFYLCAWILGDTIYFGEGSWLTVV.

The genes are TRBV7-9 and TRBJ1-3; D gene unclear. Trimming removed 1 base at V and 0 bases at J, with 7 bases between. Looked up from germline, CDR1 is SEHNR and CDR2 is FQNEAQ (reference sequence). The CDR3 is 15 residues long. This CDR3 reads CASSLDSTSGNTIYF. Here the CDR3 DNA reads TGTGCCAGCAGCTTAGACAGCACCTCTGGAAACACCATATATTTT.

This rearrangement joins TRBV5-4 to TRBJ2-1; no clear D. Germline values: CDR1 SGHNT, CDR2 YYREEE (reference sequence). CDR3 length: 13 residues. Trimming pared 0 bases from V and 8 bases from J, leaving 9 bases between. This CDR3 reads CASSLDPVDEQFF. The DNA of the CDR3 is TGTGCCAGCAGCTTGGACCCAGTTGATGAGCAGTTCTTC.

This clone was counted a single time. V and J are TRBV27 and TRBJ1-1, with a tentative D call TRBD1 (6 bases). The ends were cut back, 5 bases at V and 10 bases at J, with 17 bases in the middle. The CDR3 spans 13 residues. CDR1 is MNHEY and CDR2 is SMNVEV in the germline V gene (reference sequence). In DNA, the CDR3 is TGTGCCAGCAGTCTACGGGAGGGACACGCAGCTTTCTTT. Encoded protein: CASSLREGHAAFF.

The chain carries TRBV19 and TRBJ1-3, with a possible D match to TRBD1 (5 bases). The CDR3 runs to 15 residues. Germline CDR1 is LNHDA and CDR2 is SQIVND (reference sequence). The germline V and J ends were trimmed by 4 bases and 0 bases, with 10 bases remaining between them. CDR3 amino acids: CASSTLTDSGNTIYF. CDR3 bases: TGTGCCAGTAGTACTTTGACAGACTCTGGAAACACCATATATTTT.

The chain couples TRBV18 to TRBJ2-5, with D possibly being TRBD1 (7 bases). The V gene's germline CDR1 is KGHSH and CDR2 LQKENI. Trimming removed 10 bases from V and 2 bases from J, with 14 bases in between. CDR3 length equals 13 residues. In nucleotides, the CDR3 is TGTGCCACCTTACAGGGGAGGCAAGAGACCCAGTACTTC. Translating gives CATLQGRQETQYF.

The chain recombines TRBV5-4 with TRBJ2-5; D might be TRBD1 (6 bases). Deletions cut 1 base from V and 2 bases from J, with 9 bases between. Per the germline V gene, CDR1 is SGHNT and CDR2 is YYREEE (reference sequence). There are 14 residues in the CDR3. The CDR3 reads CASSLMGAQETQYF. The CDR3 nucleotides read TGTGCCAGCAGCTTGATGGGGGCTCAAGAGACCCAGTACTTC. The whole variable domain, filled in from reference TRBV5-4 and TRBJ2-5, reads ETGVTQSPTHLIKTRGQQVTLRCSSQSGHNTVSWYQQALGQGPQFIFQYYREEENGRGNFPPRFSGLQFPNYSSELNVNALELDDSALYLCASSLMGAQETQYFGPGTRLLVL.

This clone has only a few counts. The J gene is TRBJ1-5, the V gene TRBV2; 12 nucleotides match TRBD1. Losses at the gene ends were 3 bases for V and 7 bases for J; bases not matched to a gene: 4. The germline V gene has CDR1 SNHLY and CDR2 FYNNEI. The CDR3 loop spans 15 amino acids. The CDR3 nucleotides read TGTGCCAGCAGTGAGATCGGGACAGGGGGCCAGCCCCAGCATTTT. This codes for CASSEIGTGGQPQHF.

This clone was seen at least ten times. The V gene is TRBV6-5, the J gene TRBJ1-1; D not certain. In germline, CDR1 is MNHEY, CDR2 SVGAGI. There are 14 residues in the CDR3. V was shortened by 7 bases and J by 5 bases, with 17 bases between the two germline ends. This CDR3 reads CASKKDPSGTEAFF. CDR3 DNA: TGTGCCAGCAAAAAGGACCCATCGGGAACTGAAGCTTTCTTT.

This clone is a singleton in its sample. V is TRBV12-3 or TRBV12-4 and J is TRBJ1-1; D is uncertain. V lost 8 bases and J lost 5, with 12 bases in between. The CDR3 has 12 residues. The CDR3 DNA sequence: TGTGCCAGCGGGCAGACGAGAACTGAAGCTTTCTTT. Its protein is CASGQTRTEAFF.

The V gene is TRBV7-9, the J gene TRBJ1-3; 8 nucleotides match TRBD1. The CDR3 spans 16 residues. The V gene end was trimmed by 0 bases and the J gene end by 4 bases; junction bases not matched to a gene: 5. Germline assignment: CDR1 SEHNR and CDR2 FQNEAQ (reference sequence). For the CDR3, the DNA is TGTGCCAGCAGCTTAGCCCGGACAGGGCGGGGAAACACCATATATTTT. Its protein is CASSLARTGRGNTIYF. Full variable domain (missing parts from reference TRBV7-9 and TRBJ1-3): DTGVSQNPRHKITKRGQNVTFRCDPISEHNRLYWYRQTLGQGPEFLTYFQNEAQLEKSRLLSDRFSAERPKGSFSTLEIQRTEQGDSAMYLCASSLARTGRGNTIYFGEGSWLTVV.

V usage is TRBV6-2 or TRBV6-3 and J usage is TRBJ2-1; D perhaps matches TRBD2 (6 bases). V lost 2 bases to trimming and J lost 12 bases, with 11 bases between them. CDR1 MNHEY and CDR2 SVGEGT come from the germline V gene. This CDR3 spans 12 amino acids. The CDR3 DNA follows: TGTGCCAGCAGTTACACCGCGGGACGGCAGTTCTTC. Translating it yields CASSYTAGRQFF.

The chain has TRBV4-2 and TRBJ2-7; D might be TRBD2 (5 bases). Trimming left V 4 bases short and J 3 bases short, with 10 bases between. Germline CDR1 reads LGHNA; CDR2 reads YNFKEQ. CDR3 size: 13 residues. In DNA, the CDR3 is TGTGCCAGCAGCCCTAAACGGGGCTACGAGCAGTACTTC. Encoded protein: CASSPKRGYEQYF.

The chain employs TRBV19 and TRBJ2-2; possibly TRBD1 for D (7 bases). Trimming stripped 6 bases from V and 4 bases from J, with 18 bases between. The CDR3 has 16 residues. Germline V gives CDR1 LNHDA, CDR2 SQIVND (reference sequence). The DNA for the CDR3 is TGTGCCAGTAGAGGAGGGACAGCACAAGGCACCGGGGAGCTGTTTTTT. Translating gives CASRGGTAQGTGELFF.

The V and J genes are TRBV13 and TRBJ1-2; 7 bases are shared with TRBD1. The CDR3 extends over 14 amino acids. From germline, CDR1 is PRHDT and CDR2 FYEKMQ (reference sequence). The V segment lost 5 bases and the J segment 4 bases; nucleotides outside the gene matches: 7. The DNA for the CDR3 is TGTGCCAGCAGCGAGACAGGGTTGGGCTATGGCTACACCTTC. Protein sequence: CASSETGLGYGYTF.

This chain's CDR3 is CASGRGWAQPQHF. The CDR3 nucleotides are TGTGCCAGCGGGAGGGGCTGGGCTCAGCCCCAGCATTTT. The rearrangement links TRBV6-5 to TRBJ1-5; TRBD1 is a possible D gene (5 bases). Germline-derived CDR1 and CDR2 are MNHEY and SVGAGI. This CDR3 is built from 13 residues. V was shortened by 8 bases and J by 6 bases, with 14 bases between the two germline ends.